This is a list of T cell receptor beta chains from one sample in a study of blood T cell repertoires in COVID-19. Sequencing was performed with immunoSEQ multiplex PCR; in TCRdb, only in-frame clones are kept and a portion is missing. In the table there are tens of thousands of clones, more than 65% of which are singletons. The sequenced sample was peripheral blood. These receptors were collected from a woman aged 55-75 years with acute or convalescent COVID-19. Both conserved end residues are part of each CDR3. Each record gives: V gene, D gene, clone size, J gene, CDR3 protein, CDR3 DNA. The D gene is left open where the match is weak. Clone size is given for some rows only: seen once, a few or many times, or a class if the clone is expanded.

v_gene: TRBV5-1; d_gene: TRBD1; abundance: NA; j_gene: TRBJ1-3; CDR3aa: CASSLDRGGGTIYF; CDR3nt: TGCGCCAGCAGCTTGGACAGGGGTGGGGGAACCATATATTTT
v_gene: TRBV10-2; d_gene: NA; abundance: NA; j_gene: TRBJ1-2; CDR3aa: CASSGTGYGYTF; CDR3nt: TGCGCCAGCAGTGGCACAGGCTATGGCTACACCTTC
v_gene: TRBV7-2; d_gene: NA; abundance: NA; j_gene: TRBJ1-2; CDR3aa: CASSTPSRGSLFNYGYTF; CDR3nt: TGTGCCAGCAGCACCCCTTCCAGGGGATCCCTCTTTAACTATGGCTACACCTTC
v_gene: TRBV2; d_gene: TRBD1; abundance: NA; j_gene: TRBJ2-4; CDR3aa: CASSGQGYIQYF; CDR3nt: TGTGCCAGCAGCGGACAGGGATACATTCAGTACTTC
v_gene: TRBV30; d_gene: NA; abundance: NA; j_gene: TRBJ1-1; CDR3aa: CAWSGGLEAFF; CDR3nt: TGTGCCTGGAGTGGGGGCCTTGAAGCTTTCTTT
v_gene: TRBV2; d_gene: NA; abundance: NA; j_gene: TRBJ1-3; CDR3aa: CASSDWAGSGNTIYF; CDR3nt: TGTGCCAGCAGTGATTGGGCAGGCTCTGGAAACACCATATATTTT
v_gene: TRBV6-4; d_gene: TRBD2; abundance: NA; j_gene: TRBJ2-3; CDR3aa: CASSPGTSGGATDTQYF; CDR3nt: TGTGCCAGCAGTCCCGGGACTAGCGGGGGGGCGACAGATACGCAGTATTTT
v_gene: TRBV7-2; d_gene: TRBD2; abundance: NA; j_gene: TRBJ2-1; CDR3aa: CASSSSGGASYNEQFF; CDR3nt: TGTGCCAGCAGTTCTAGCGGGGGGGCCTCCTACAATGAGCAGTTCTTC
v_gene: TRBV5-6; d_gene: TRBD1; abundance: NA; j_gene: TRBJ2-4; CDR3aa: CASSYSGTGNIQYF; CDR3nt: TGTGCCAGCAGCTACTCCGGGACAGGAAACATTCAGTACTTC
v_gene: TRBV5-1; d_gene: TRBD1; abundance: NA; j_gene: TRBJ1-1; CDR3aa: CASSFGDRVATEAFF; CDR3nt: TGCGCCAGCAGCTTCGGGGACAGGGTAGCCACTGAAGCTTTCTTT
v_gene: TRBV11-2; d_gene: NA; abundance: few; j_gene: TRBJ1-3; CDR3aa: CASSLGQSSGNTIYF; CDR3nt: TGTGCCAGCAGCCTTGGACAGAGCTCTGGAAACACCATATATTTT
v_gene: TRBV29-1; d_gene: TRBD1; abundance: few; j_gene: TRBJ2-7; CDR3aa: CSVGHRGTYEQYF; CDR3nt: TGCAGCGTTGGTCACAGGGGAACCTACGAGCAGTACTTC
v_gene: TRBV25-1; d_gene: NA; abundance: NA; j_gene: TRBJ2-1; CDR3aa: CASSEVGRRDEQFF; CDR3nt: TGTGCCAGCAGTGAAGTCGGCAGGAGGGATGAGCAGTTCTTC
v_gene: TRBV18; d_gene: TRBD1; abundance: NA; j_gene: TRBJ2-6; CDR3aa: CASSPGLPGGSSGANVLTF; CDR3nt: TGTGCCAGCTCACCCGGGTTGCCAGGGGGTAGCTCTGGGGCCAACGTCCTGACTTTC
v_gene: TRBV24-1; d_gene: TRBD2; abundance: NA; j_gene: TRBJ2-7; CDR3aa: CATSDPSGGSYEQYF; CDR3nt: TGTGCCACCAGTGATCCGAGCGGGGGATCCTACGAGCAGTACTTC
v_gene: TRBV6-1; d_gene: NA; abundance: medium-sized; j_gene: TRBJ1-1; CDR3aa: CASSEGLGRRMNTEAFF; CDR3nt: TGTGCCAGCAGTGAAGGGTTGGGCAGGCGCATGAACACTGAAGCTTTCTTT
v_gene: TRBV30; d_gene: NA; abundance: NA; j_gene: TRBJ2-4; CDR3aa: CAWETGAKNIQYF; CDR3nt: TGTGCCTGGGAAACAGGGGCCAAAAACATTCAGTACTTC
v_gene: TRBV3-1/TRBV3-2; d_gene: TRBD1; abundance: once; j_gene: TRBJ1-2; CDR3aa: CASSHRTGGDGYTF; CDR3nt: TGTGCCAGCAGCCACCGGACAGGGGGCGATGGCTACACCTTC
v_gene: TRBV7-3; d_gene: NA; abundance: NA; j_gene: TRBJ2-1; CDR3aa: CASSLSHNNEQFF; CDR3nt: TGTGCCAGCAGCTTATCCCACAACAATGAGCAGTTCTTC
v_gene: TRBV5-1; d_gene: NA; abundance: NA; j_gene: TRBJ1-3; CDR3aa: CASSLLGTGTGNTIYF; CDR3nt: TGCGCCAGCAGCTTGTTAGGGACCGGGACAGGAAACACCATATATTTT
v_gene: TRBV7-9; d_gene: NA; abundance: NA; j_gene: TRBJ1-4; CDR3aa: CASSEVDEKLFF; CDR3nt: TGTGCCAGCAGCGAAGTAGATGAAAAACTGTTTTTT
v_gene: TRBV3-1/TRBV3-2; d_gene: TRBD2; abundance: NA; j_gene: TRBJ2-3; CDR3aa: CASSRPTGGGGDTQYF; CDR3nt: TGTGCCAGCAGCCGACCCACGGGGGGGGGCGGAGATACGCAGTATTTT
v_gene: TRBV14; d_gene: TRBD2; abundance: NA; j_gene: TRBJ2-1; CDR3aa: CASSTSEKGRGAPDEQFF; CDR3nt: TGTGCCAGCAGCACAAGCGAGAAGGGGCGGGGGGCTCCCGATGAGCAGTTCTTC
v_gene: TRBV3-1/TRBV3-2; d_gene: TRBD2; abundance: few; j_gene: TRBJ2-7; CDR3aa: CASSQGGRLAGNEQYF; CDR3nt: TGTGCCAGCAGCCAAGGGGGGAGGCTAGCGGGGAACGAGCAGTACTTC
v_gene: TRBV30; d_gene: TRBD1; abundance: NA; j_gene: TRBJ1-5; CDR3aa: CACSGTGSQPQHF; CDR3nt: TGTGCCTGTAGCGGGACAGGGAGCCAGCCCCAGCATTTT
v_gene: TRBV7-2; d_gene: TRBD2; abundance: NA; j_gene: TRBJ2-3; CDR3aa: CASSLTGRLAGGTDTQYF; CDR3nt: TGTGCCAGCAGCTTGACAGGAAGACTAGCGGGGGGCACAGATACGCAGTATTTT
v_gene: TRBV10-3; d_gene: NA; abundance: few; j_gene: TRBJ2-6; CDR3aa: CAITNSGANVLTF; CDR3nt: TGTGCCATCACCAACAGCGGGGCCAACGTCCTGACTTTC
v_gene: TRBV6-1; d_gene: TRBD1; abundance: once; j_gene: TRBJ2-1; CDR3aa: CASSEEPGGYEQFF; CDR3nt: TGTGCCAGCAGTGAAGAGCCAGGGGGTTATGAGCAGTTCTTC
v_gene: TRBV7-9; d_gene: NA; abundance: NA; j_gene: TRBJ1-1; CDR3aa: CASSLVGGRNTEAFF; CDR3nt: TGTGCCAGCAGCTTAGTGGGGGGGAGGAACACTGAAGCTTTCTTT
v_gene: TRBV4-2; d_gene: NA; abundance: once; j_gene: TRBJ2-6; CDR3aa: CASSRSSGANVLTF; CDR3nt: TGTGCCAGCAGCCGGAGTAGTGGGGCCAACGTCCTGACTTTC
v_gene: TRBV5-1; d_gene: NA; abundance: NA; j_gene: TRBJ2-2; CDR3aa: CASSLGHPAGELFF; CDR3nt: TGCGCCAGCAGCTTGGGGCACCCCGCCGGGGAGCTGTTTTTT
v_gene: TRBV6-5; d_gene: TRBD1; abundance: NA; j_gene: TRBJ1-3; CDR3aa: CASSYGTGGSGNTIYF; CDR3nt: TGTGCCAGCAGTTACGGGACAGGGGGATCTGGAAACACCATATATTTT
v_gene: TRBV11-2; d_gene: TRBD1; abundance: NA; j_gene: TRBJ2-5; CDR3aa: CASSPGQERKGETQYF; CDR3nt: TGTGCCAGCAGTCCCGGACAGGAGAGGAAGGGGGAGACCCAGTACTTC
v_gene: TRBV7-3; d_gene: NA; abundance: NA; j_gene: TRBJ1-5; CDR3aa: CASALSPRQPQHF; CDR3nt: TGTGCCAGCGCACTCTCCCCCCGGCAGCCCCAGCATTTT
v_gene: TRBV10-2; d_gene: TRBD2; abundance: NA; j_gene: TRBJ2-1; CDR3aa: CASAGGLAGDEQFF; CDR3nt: TGCGCCAGCGCCGGTGGACTAGCGGGGGATGAGCAGTTCTTC
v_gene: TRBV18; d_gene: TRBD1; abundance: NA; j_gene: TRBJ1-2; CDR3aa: CASSPSRQGANYGYTF; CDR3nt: TGTGCCAGCTCACCAAGCCGACAGGGGGCTAACTATGGCTACACCTTC
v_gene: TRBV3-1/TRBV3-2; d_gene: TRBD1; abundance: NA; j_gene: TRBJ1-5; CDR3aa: CASSQGRGGQPQHF; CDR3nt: TGTGCCAGCAGCCAAGGCCGAGGGGGCCAGCCCCAGCATTTT
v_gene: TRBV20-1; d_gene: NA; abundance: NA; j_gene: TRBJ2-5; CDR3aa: CSAKRKTQYF; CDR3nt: TGCAGTGCTAAGAGGAAGACCCAGTACTTC
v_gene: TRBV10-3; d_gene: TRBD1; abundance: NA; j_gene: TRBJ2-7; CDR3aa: CAIEGQGLEQYF; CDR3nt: TGTGCCATCGAAGGACAGGGTCTCGAGCAGTACTTC
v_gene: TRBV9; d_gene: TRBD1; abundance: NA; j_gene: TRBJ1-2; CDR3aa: CASSVDQGGGYTF; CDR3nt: TGTGCCAGCAGCGTAGATCAGGGGGGAGGCTACACCTTC
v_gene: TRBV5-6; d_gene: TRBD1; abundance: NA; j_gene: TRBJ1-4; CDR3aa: CASSSQGARVGKLFF; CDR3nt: TGTGCCAGCAGCTCACAGGGGGCCCGAGTTGGAAAACTGTTTTTT
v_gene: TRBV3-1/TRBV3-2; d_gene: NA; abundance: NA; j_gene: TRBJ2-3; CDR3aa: CASSQGSSGTDTQYF; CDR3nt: TGTGCCAGCAGCCAAGGGAGCTCAGGGACAGATACGCAGTATTTT
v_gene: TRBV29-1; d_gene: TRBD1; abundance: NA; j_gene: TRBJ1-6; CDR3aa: CSARGQANSPLHF; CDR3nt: TGCAGCGCTAGGGGACAGGCTAATTCACCCCTCCACTTT
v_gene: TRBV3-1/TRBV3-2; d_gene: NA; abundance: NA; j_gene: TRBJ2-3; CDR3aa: CASSQASFYTDTQYF; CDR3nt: TGTGCCAGCAGTCAAGCAAGCTTTTACACAGATACGCAGTATTTT
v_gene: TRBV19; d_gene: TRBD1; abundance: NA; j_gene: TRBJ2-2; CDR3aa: CASCWDRNTGELFF; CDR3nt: TGTGCCAGTTGCTGGGACAGAAACACCGGGGAGCTGTTTTTT
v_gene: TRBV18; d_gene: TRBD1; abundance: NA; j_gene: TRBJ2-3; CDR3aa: CASSPPRGQGATDTQYF; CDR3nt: TGTGCCAGCTCACCGCCCCGGGGACAGGGGGCCACAGATACGCAGTATTTT